This passage covers 21 T cell receptor beta chains from one sample sequenced in a study of T cells expressing NK-cell markers. TCRdb reprocessed the 5' RACE reads and reports one entry per CDR3 protein, with no DNA. Recorded for this sample: 450,000 to 600,000 distinct CDR3 sequences. Input material: blood T cells: a sorted CD56 or NKG2C T cell subset, CD4+ or CD8+ T cells, or bulk PBMC T cells (not recorded which). These receptor sequences come from a man aged 18-30 years in good health.

This chain joins TRBV7-2 and TRBJ2-7; without DNA, the TCRdb call of TRBD1 cannot be checked. Germline V gene data show CDR1 as SGHTA and CDR2 as FQGNSA. The CDR3 is made up of 14 amino acids. CDR3 in amino acids: CASAFGQGRYEQYF.

The chain links TRBV4-1 to TRBJ2-2; the D gene TCRdb calls, TRBD2, cannot be checked with no DNA. The CDR3 runs 16 residues. CDR1 is MGHRA and CDR2 is YSYEKL in the germline V gene. CDR3 sequence: CASSQAAGAGTGELFF.

The chain carries TRBV12-3 or TRBV12-4 and TRBJ2-1; TCRdb calls TRBD2, which cannot be checked without DNA. This CDR3 has 15 amino acids. The CDR3 loop reads CASTLGREASNEQFF.

The J gene is TRBJ2-7, the V gene TRBV20-1; TCRdb indicates TRBD1, and absent DNA this call remains unverified. Germline values: CDR1 DFQATT, CDR2 SNEGSKA (reference sequence). The CDR3 length is 15 residues. The CDR3 spells CSARDSAGERYEQYF.

The rearrangement uses TRBV20-1 and TRBJ2-3; with no DNA, the TCRdb D assignment of TRBD1 cannot be verified. The V gene's germline CDR1 is DFQATT and CDR2 SNEGSKA (reference sequence). The CDR3 runs to 12 residues. CDR3 region: CSVGAPGDTQYF.

The gene calls are TRBV12-5 and TRBJ1-1. Looked up from germline, CDR1 is LGHNT and CDR2 is FRNRAP. The CDR3 is made up of 12 amino acids. The CDR3 loop is CASGLGQNEAFF.

The genes are TRBV11-2 and TRBJ2-1; TCRdb picks TRBD2, but there is no DNA to check that call. The CDR3 has 14 residues. Germline CDR1 SGHAT, CDR2 FQNNGV. The CDR3: CASRTTGLVGEQFF. Full variable domain (outside the CDR3, taken from reference TRBV11-2 and TRBJ2-1): EAGVAQSPRYKIIEKRQSVAFWCNPISGHATLYWYQQILGQGPKLLIQFQNNGVVDDSQLPKDRFSAERLKGVDSTLKIQPAKLEDSAVYLCASRTTGLVGEQFFGPGTRLTVL.

The chain recombines TRBV5-6 with TRBJ2-3; TCRdb reports TRBD1, a call that lacks DNA to check it against. This CDR3 is 14 amino acids long. CDR1 is SGHDT, CDR2 YYEEEE, per germline. CDR3 amino acids: CATEENRVADTQYF.

V and J are TRBV12-3 or TRBV12-4 and TRBJ1-4. The CDR3 loop spans 14 amino acids. CDR3 protein: CASSYSDGAEKLFF.

The chain links TRBV12-3 or TRBV12-4 to TRBJ1-4; the TCRdb D gene call, TRBD1, has no DNA to confirm it. This CDR3 has 15 amino acids. The CDR3 region is CASSLMTGSNEKLFF.

J is TRBJ2-3 and V is TRBV14; no DNA is available, so the TRBD1 call from TCRdb remains unchecked. The CDR3 has 15 residues. The germline gives CDR1 SGHDN, CDR2 FVKESK. The CDR3 sequence is CASSRGTVSTDTQYF.

The rearrangement links TRBV10-3 to TRBJ1-2; the TRBD1 assignment by TCRdb is unverifiable without DNA. Germline CDR1 reads ENHRY; CDR2 reads SYGVKD. The CDR3 is 13 amino acids. CDR3 protein: CANGQGTDYGYTF.

J is TRBJ1-6 and V is TRBV20-1; lacking DNA, the TRBD1 call made by TCRdb goes unchecked. This CDR3 has 13 residues. Germline lookup yields CDR1 DFQATT and CDR2 SNEGSKA (reference sequence). CDR3 residues: CSARSRGGSPLHF.

The chain employs TRBV5-1 and TRBJ2-6; TCRdb outputs TRBD1, but without DNA this stays unchecked. The CDR3 is made up of 20 amino acids. From germline, CDR1 is SGHRS and CDR2 YFSETQ. This chain's CDR3 is CASSLVGSGAGVSGANVLTF.

The chain is built from TRBV12-3 or TRBV12-4 and TRBJ1-1; TCRdb proposes TRBD1, but this gene call is untestable without DNA. The length of the CDR3 is 13 residues. CDR3 region: CASSRQGNTEAFF.

V gene TRBV7-9 combines with J gene TRBJ2-5. CDR3 length: 14 amino acids. The germline CDR1 and CDR2 sequences are SEHNR and FQNEAQ (reference sequence). The CDR3 here is CASSRRRDQETQYF.

The chain recombines TRBV3-1 with TRBJ2-5; lacking DNA, the TRBD1 call made by TCRdb goes unchecked. CDR3 length equals 14 residues. Germline V gives CDR1 LGHDT, CDR2 YNNKEL (reference sequence). This CDR3 is CASSQEGEKETQYF.

This chain joins TRBV5-1 and TRBJ2-7; the TCRdb call, TRBD1, lacks DNA for checking. The CDR3 sequence is 15 residues long. From germline, CDR1 is SGHRS and CDR2 YFSETQ. The CDR3 loop is CASSPYGQLSYEQYF.

The J gene is TRBJ2-7, the V gene TRBV7-3; TCRdb reports TRBD1, a call that lacks DNA to check it against. Germline-derived CDR1 and CDR2 are SGHTA and FQGTGA. The CDR3 is 15 amino acids. CDR3 sequence: CASSLTTGGGYEQYF.

The J gene is TRBJ2-1, the V gene TRBV27; TCRdb lists TRBD2, though no DNA is available to test this call. CDR1 and CDR2 (germline): MNHEY, SMNVEV (reference sequence). CDR3 length: 16 amino acids. Here the CDR3 reads CASRKGRAGSYNEQFF.

V is TRBV7-3 and J is TRBJ2-1; TCRdb calls TRBD1, which cannot be checked without DNA. The CDR3 runs 16 residues. Germline V gene sequence: CDR1 SGHTA, CDR2 FQGTGA. CDR3 residues: CASRPGPGTEYNEQFF.